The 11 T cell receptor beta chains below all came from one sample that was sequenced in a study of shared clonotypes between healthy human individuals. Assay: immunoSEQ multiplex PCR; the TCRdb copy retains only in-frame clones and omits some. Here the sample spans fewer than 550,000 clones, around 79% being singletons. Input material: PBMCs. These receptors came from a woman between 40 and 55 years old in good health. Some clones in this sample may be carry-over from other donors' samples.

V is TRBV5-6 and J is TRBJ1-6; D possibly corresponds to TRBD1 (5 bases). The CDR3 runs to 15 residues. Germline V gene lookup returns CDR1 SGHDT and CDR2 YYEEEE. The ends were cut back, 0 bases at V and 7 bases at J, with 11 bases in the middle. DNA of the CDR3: TGTGCCAGCAGCTTGGGGTGGCAGGGAAATTCACCCCTCCACTTT. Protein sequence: CASSLGWQGNSPLHF.

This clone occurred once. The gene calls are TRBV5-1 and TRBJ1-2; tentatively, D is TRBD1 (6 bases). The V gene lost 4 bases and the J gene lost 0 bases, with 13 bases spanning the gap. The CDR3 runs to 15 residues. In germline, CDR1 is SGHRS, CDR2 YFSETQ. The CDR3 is CASSPNRVTNYGYTF. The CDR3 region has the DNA TGCGCCAGCAGCCCCAACAGGGTTACTAACTATGGCTACACCTTC.

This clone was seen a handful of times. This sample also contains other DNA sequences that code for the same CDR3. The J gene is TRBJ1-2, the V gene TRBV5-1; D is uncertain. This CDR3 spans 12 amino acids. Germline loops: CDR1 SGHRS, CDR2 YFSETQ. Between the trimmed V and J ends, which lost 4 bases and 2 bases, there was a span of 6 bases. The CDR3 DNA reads TGCGCCAGCAGCCAAGGGAACTATGGCTACACCTTC. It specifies CASSQGNYGYTF.

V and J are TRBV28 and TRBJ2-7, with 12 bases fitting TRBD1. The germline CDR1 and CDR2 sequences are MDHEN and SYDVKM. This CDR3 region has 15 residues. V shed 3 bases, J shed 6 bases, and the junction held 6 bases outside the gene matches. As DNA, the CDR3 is TGTGCCAGCAGTTTCTCCGGGACAGGGGGCTTCGAGCAGTACTTC. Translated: CASSFSGTGGFEQYF.

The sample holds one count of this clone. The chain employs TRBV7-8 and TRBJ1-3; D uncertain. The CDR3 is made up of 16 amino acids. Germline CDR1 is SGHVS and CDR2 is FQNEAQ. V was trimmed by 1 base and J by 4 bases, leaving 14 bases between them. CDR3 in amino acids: CASSLGEPRLGNTIYF. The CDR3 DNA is TGTGCCAGCAGCTTAGGGGAACCCCGGCTCGGAAACACCATATATTTT.

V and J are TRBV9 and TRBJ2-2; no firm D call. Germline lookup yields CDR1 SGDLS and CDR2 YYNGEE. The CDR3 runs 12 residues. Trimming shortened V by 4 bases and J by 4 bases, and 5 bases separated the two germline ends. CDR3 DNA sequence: TGTGCCAGCAGCCGATCCACCGGGGAGCTGTTTTTT. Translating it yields CASSRSTGELFF.

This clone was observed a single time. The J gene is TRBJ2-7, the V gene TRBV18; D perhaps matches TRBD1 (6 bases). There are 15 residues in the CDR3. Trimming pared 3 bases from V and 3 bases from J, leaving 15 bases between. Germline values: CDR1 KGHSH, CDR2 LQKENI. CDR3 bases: TGTGCCAGCTCACCTAGTCGGGACACAGACTACGAGCAGTACTTC. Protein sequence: CASSPSRDTDYEQYF.

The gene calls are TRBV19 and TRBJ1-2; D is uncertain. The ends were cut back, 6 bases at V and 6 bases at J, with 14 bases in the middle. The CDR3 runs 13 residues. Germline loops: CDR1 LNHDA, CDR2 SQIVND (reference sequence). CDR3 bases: TGTGCCAGTAGCCCCGGGAATTGGGATGGCTACACCTTC. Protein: CASSPGNWDGYTF.

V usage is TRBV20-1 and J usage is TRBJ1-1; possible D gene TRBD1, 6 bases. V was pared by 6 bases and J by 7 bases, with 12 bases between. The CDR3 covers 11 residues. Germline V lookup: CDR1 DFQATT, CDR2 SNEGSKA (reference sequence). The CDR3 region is CSARGGVEAFF. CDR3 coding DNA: TGCAGTGCAAGGGGGGGCGTTGAAGCTTTCTTT.

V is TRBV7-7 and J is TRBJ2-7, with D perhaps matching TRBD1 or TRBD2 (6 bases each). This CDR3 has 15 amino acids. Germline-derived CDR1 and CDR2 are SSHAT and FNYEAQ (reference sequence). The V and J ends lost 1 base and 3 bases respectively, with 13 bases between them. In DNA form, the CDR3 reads TGTGCCAGCAGCTTAGGGGCGGGACAAGTCTACGAGCAGTACTTC. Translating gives CASSLGAGQVYEQYF.

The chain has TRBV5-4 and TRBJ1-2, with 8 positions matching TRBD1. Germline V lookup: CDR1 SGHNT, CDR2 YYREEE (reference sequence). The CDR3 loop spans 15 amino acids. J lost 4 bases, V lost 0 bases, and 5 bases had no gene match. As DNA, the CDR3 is TGTGCCAGCAGCTTGGATCGACAGGGGAGCTATGGCTACACCTTC. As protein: CASSLDRQGSYGYTF. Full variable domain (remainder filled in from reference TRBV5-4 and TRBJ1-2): ETGVTQSPTHLIKTRGQQVTLRCSSQSGHNTVSWYQQALGQGPQFIFQYYREEENGRGNFPPRFSGLQFPNYSSELNVNALELDDSALYLCASSLDRQGSYGYTFGSGTRLTVV.